This T cell receptor (beta chain) emerged from a study of shared clonotypes between healthy human individuals. Study background: The cohort comprised a couple of women and a few men. Their ages spanned 18 to 49 years. Study observations and caveats: A handful of donors showed sharing of around 5.3% of naive CD4 clonotypes.

Terminally differentiated effector memory CD45RA+ cells were left out of the naive CD8 fraction, which was CD45RO-negative and positively selected for CCR7. This clone has a count of ten or more. The antigen is unknown. Germline assignment: CDR1 SGHVS and CDR2 FQNEAQ. This CDR3 has 12 residues. V shed 5 bases and J shed 4 bases, with 9 bases lying between them. Several immunoSEQ plates held equal portions of the genomic DNA taken from each subset. As handled by the study authors: Quality scores were absent from the junction-only immunoSEQ sequences, so filtering differed. Libraries were prepared by immunoSEQ multiplex PCR; TCRdb keeps only in-frame clonotypes and omits some of them. That table supplies the V and J calls and clone size; D and trimming were determined from the DNA. The data contain 650,000 to 800,000 clones, about 90% of them seen just once; the ten biggest clones take up approximately 25%.

This TCR was recovered from a man aged 25 to 40 in good health. Input material: naive CD8+ T cells sorted from blood. The chain joins TRBV7-8 to TRBJ2-7; a weak D match, TRBD2 (6 bases). CDR3 amino acids: CASSVGGYEQYF. The CDR3 DNA sequence: TGTGCCAGCAGCGTGGGAGGATACGAGCAGTACTTC.